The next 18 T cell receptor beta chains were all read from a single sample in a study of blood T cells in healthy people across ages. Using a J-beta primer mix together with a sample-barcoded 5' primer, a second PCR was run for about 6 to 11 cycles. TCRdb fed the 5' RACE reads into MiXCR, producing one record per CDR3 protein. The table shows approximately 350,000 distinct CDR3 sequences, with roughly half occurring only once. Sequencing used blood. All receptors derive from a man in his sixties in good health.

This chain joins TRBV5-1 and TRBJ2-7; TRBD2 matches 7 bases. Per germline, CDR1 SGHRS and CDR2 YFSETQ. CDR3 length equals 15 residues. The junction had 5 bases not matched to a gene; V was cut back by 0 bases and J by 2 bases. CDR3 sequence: CASSLGSGNAYEQYF. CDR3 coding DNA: TGCGCCAGCAGCTTGGGGAGCGGGAACGCCTACGAGCAGTACTTC. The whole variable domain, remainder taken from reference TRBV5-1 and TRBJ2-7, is KAGVTQTPRYLIKTRGQQVTLSCSPISGHRSVSWYQQTPGQGLQFLFEYFSETQRNKGNFPGRFSGRQFSNSRSEMNVSTLELGDSALYLCASSLGSGNAYEQYFGPGTRLTVT.

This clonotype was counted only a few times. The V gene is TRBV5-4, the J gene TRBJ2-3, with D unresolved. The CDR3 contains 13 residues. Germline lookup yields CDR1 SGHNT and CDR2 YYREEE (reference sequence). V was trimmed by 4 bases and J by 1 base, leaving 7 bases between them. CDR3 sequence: CASSADRTDTQYF. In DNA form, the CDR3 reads TGTGCCAGCAGCGCGGATCGCACAGATACGCAGTATTTT.

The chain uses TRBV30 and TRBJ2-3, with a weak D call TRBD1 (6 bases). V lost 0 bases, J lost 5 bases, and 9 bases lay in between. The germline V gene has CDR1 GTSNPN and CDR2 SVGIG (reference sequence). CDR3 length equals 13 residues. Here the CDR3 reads CAWSVLQGDTQYF. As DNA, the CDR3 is TGTGCCTGGAGTGTTTTACAGGGAGATACGCAGTATTTT.

CDR3 residues: CASSSRDRWLQFF. The CDR3 DNA follows: TGTGCCAGCAGCTCCCGGGACAGGTGGTTGCAGTTCTTC. This rearrangement joins TRBV11-1 to TRBJ2-1, with TRBD1 matching 8 bases. Germline V gene data show CDR1 as SGHAT and CDR2 as FQDESV (reference sequence). This CDR3 is 13 amino acids long. V lost 4 bases and J lost 12; bases outside the gene matches: 8.

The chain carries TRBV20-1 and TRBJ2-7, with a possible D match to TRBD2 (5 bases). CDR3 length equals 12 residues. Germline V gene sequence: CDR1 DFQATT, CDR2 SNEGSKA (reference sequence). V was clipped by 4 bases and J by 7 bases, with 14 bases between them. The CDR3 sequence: CSATGGVDEQYF. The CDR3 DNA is TGCAGTGCTACCGGAGGAGTAGATGAGCAGTACTTC.

The CDR3, as DNA: TGTGCCAGCAGCCTCCCCTCATGGTACTTC. Translating gives CASSLPSWYF. The chain has TRBV7-9 and TRBJ2-4; no clear D. This CDR3 contains 10 residues. CDR1 and CDR2 (germline): SEHNR, FQNEAQ (reference sequence). The V end was cut by 5 bases, the J end by 15 bases, with 11 bases between.

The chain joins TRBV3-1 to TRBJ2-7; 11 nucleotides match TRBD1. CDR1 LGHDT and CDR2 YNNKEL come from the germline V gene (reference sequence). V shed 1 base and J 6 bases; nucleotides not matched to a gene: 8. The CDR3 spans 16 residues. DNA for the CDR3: TGTGCCAGCAGCCAAGGCCCAGGGGACAGGGGGGCCGAGCAGTACTTC. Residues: CASSQGPGDRGAEQYF.

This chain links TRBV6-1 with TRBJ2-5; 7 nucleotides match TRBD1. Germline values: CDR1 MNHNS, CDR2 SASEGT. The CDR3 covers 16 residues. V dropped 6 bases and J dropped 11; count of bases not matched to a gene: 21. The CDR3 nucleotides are TGTGCCAGCAGGGACAGGCGCTCGGATTTTACCTACGGGCAGTACTTC. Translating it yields CASRDRRSDFTYGQYF.

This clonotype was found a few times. DNA of the CDR3: TGTGCCAGCAGCCCCAAGGACTTCTATGGCTACACCTTC. Amino acids: CASSPKDFYGYTF. The chain combines TRBV3-1 with TRBJ1-2; D is uncertain. CDR3 size: 13 residues. V lost 4 bases and J lost 4, with 10 bases in between. In germline, CDR1 is LGHDT, CDR2 YNNKEL (reference sequence).

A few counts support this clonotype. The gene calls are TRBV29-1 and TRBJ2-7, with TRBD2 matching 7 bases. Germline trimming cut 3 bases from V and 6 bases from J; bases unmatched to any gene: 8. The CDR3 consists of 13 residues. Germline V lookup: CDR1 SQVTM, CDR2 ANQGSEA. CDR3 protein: CSVEAPWGGEQYF. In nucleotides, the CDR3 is TGCAGCGTTGAGGCCCCTTGGGGGGGCGAGCAGTACTTC.

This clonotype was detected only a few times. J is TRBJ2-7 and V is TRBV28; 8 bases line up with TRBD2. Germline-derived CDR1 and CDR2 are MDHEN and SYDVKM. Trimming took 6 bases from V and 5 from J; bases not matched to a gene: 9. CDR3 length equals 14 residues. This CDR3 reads CASSPAGALNEQYF. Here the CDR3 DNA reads TGTGCCAGCAGCCCAGCGGGAGCATTGAACGAGCAGTACTTC.

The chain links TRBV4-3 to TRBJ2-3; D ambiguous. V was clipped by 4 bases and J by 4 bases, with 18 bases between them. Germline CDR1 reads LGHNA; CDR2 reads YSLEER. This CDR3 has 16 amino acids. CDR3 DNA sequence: TGCGCCAGCAGCCTAGACCCCGCCTTTCTGGCAGATACGCAGTATTTT. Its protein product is CASSLDPAFLADTQYF.

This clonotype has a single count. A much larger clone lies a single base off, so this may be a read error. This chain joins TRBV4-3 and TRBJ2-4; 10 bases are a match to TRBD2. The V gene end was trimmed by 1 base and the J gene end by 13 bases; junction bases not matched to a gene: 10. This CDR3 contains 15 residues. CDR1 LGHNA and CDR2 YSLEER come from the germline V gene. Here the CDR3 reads CASSQGLAGARGQYF. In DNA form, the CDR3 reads TGCGCCAGCAGCCAAGGGCTAGCGGGAGCACGGGGGCAGTACTTC.

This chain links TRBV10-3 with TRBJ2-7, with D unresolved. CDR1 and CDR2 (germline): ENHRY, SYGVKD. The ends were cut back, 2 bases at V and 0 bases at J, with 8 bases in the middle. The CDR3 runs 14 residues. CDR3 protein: CAISETQSSYEQYF. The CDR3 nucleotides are TGTGCCATCAGTGAGACCCAGAGCTCCTACGAGCAGTACTTC.

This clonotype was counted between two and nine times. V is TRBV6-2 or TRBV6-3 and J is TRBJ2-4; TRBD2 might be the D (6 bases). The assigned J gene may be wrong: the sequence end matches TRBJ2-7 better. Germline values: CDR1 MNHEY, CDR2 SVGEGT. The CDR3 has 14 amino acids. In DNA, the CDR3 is TGTGCCAGCAGTTACCGGGGGAATGTAGGCGAGCAGTACTTC. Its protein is CASSYRGNVGEQYF.

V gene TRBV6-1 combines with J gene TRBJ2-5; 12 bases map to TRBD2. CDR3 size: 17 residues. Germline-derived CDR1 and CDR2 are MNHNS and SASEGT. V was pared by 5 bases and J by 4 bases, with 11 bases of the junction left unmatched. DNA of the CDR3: TGTGCCAGCAGTAAGGGACTAGCGGGCACCTTCGGAGAGACCCAGTACTTC. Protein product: CASSKGLAGTFGETQYF.

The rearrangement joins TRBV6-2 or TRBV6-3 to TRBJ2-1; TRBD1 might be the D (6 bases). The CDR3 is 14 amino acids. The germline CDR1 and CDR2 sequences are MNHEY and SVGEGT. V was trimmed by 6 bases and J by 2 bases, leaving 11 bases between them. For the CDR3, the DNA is TGTGCCAGCAGCCCCGGGACAACCTACAATGAGCAGTTCTTC. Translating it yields CASSPGTTYNEQFF.

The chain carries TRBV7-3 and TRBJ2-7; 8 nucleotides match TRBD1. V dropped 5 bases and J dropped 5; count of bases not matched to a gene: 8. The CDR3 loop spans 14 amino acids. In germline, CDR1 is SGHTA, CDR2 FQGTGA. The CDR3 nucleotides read TGTGCCAGCAGCCCCTCAGGGGGCCTAAACGAGCAGTACTTC. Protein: CASSPSGGLNEQYF. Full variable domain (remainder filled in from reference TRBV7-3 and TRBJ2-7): GAGVSQTPSNKVTEKGKYVELRCDPISGHTALYWYRQSLGQGPEFLIYFQGTGAADDSGLPNDRFFAVRPEGSVSTLKIQRTERGDSAVYLCASSPSGGLNEQYFGPGTRLTVT.